These 32 T cell receptor beta chains originate from one sample sequenced in a study of tumor-infiltrating lymphocytes in primary liver carcinoma. A primer matching the constant region was used to make TCR beta cDNA from approximately 520 ng of total RNA. Each TCR beta library was derived from three nested multiplex PCR rounds that employed slightly modified ARM-PCR. Use of TRBV1-TRBV30 forward primers with a C-beta reverse primer characterized the first two PCR rounds, which lasted around 9 cycles each. Via MiXCR, TCRdb re-called the multiplex PCR reads, giving one row per CDR3 protein. In the table there are some 180,000 distinct CDR3 sequences, around four fifths of which are singletons. Without any cell sorting, about 19-30 mg of bulk tissue yielded co-extracted RNA and DNA. What was sequenced was tumor tissue from primary liver carcinoma. All receptors come from a man aged 40-49 years with primary liver carcinoma and hepatitis B virus infection.

On this clonotype: A much larger clone is a single base away; this may be a read error. The chain is built from TRBV5-1 and TRBJ2-1, with 11 bases that match TRBD2. CDR3 size: 15 residues. The germline gives CDR1 SGHRS, CDR2 YFSETQ. The DNA of the CDR3 is TGCGCCAGCAGCCTCACTAGCGGGAGCTACAATGAGCACTTCTTC. Residues: CASSLTSGSYNEHFF. Supplemented by reference TRBV5-1 and TRBJ2-1, the full variable domain reads KAGVTQTPRYLIKTRGQQVTLSCSPISGHRSVSWYQQTPGQGLQFLFEYFSETQRNKGNFPGRFSGRQFSNSRSEMNVSTLELGDSALYLCASSLTSGSYNEHFFGPGTRLTVL.

About this clonotype itself: At one end the junction does not follow the germline gene, possibly because of a read error. J is TRBJ1-1 and V is TRBV6-2 or TRBV6-3; 7 bases align to TRBD1. The CDR3 extends over 13 amino acids. Looked up from germline, CDR1 is MNHEY and CDR2 is SVGEGT. CDR3 amino acids: CTSSRQGYPEAFF. The CDR3 DNA reads as TGTACCAGCAGTCGACAGGGTTACCCTGAAGCTTTCTTT.

Points on this clonotype: The DNA is omitted, as the CDR3 cannot be located on it reliably, and the CDR3 follows TCRdb's listing. The chain has TRBV29-1 and TRBJ1-5; no check of the table's D call, TRBD1, against the DNA was made. Germline CDR1 SQVTM, CDR2 ANQGSEA. The CDR3 region is 12 residues in length, termini included. The CDR3: CSVGGGNQPLHF.

This clonotype turned up a few times. One end of the junction varies from germline; a read error may be responsible. The chain uses TRBV5-1 and TRBJ2-5, with D uncertain. This CDR3 comprises 13 residues. CDR1 SGHRS and CDR2 YFSETQ come from the germline V gene. The CDR3 protein is CACSDGSRETQYF. The CDR3 region has the DNA TGCGCCTGCAGCGACGGAAGCCGAGAGACCCAGTACTTC.

As for this clonotype: This may stem from a read error, because a much larger clone lies one nucleotide away. The CDR3 spells CASSDSRDYNPQHF. DNA of the CDR3: TGTGCCAGCAGCGACTCACGGGACTATAATCCCCAGCATTTT. This sequence joins TRBV7-9 and TRBJ1-5, with D possibly being TRBD1 (5 bases). Germline lookup yields CDR1 SEHNR and CDR2 FQNEAQ (reference sequence). The CDR3 sequence is 14 residues long. Trimming removed 5 bases from V and 10 bases from J, with 18 bases in between.

Of note for this clonotype: One end of the junction varies from germline; a read error may be responsible. The V gene is TRBV28, the J gene TRBJ2-5; 8 positions match TRBD1. CDR3 length: 14 residues. The germline V gene encodes CDR1 MDHEN and CDR2 SYDVKM. The DNA for the CDR3 is TGTGCCAGCAGTGCCCAGACAGGGGCTGCGGCCCAATACTTC. It specifies CASSAQTGAAAQYF.

As regards this clonotype: It is unclear where the CDR3 begins or ends on the DNA, so no DNA is shown, and the CDR3 is as TCRdb lists it. The chain couples TRBV6-6 to TRBJ2-1; the table's D call of TRBD1 was not tested on the DNA. With termini counted, the CDR3 has 17 amino acids. Germline CDR1 is MNHNY and CDR2 is SVGAGI (reference sequence). CDR3 amino acids: CASSYSVGQGIHNEQLF.

This clonotype occurred once. The conserved final phenylalanine or tryptophan is absent from the CDR3, which likely points to a read error. This rearrangement joins TRBV6-5 to TRBJ1-1; TRBD1 agrees at 8 bases. The germline gives CDR1 MNHEY, CDR2 SVGAGI. The CDR3 runs to 14 residues. CDR3 residues: CVSSYQGAYAEAFL. As DNA, the CDR3 is TGTGTCAGTAGTTATCAGGGGGCCTACGCTGAAGCTTTCCTT.

V is TRBV6-1 and J is TRBJ1-2, with 8 bases aligning to TRBD1. This CDR3 spans 12 amino acids. Trimming removed 1 base from V and 13 bases from J; junction bases left unmatched: 5. In germline, CDR1 is MNHNS, CDR2 SASEGT. The CDR3 DNA reads TGTGCCAGCAGTGAAGGCAGGGGGCTGAGCACCTTC. Its protein product is CASSEGRGLSTF.

This clonotype was counted only a few times. It may be a read error: a sequence one base away is much more abundant. The gene calls are TRBV6-1 and TRBJ2-3, with D hard to call. V lost 1 base and J lost 5, with 10 bases in between. The length of the CDR3 is 14 residues. CDR1 and CDR2 (germline): MNHNS, SASEGT. The CDR3 nucleotides are TGTGCCAGCAGTGAAGTGGTTGCCATAGATACGCAGTATTTT. Translated, it gives CASSEVVAIDTQYF.

This rearrangement joins TRBV11-2 to TRBJ2-7; possibly TRBD2 for D (5 bases). V was shortened by 6 bases and J by 11 bases, with 17 bases between the two germline ends. Germline V gives CDR1 SGHAT, CDR2 FQNNGV. The CDR3 has 12 residues. Here the CDR3 DNA reads TGTGCCAGCAGTCCCGAGGGCTACGAAGAGTACTTC. It translates to CASSPEGYEEYF.

In the case of this clonotype: Relative to the germline gene, one junction end is altered; a read error may explain this. V usage is TRBV12-3 or TRBV12-4 and J usage is TRBJ2-5, with D possibly matching TRBD1 (7 bases). The CDR3 contains 13 residues. The CDR3 DNA follows: TGTGCATGCAGTTTGGTGCAGGGGGAGGCCCAGTATTTC. It encodes CACSLVQGEAQYF.

This clonotype was counted a single time. The CDR3 protein is CASSTGLGGCPGEQYF. The CDR3 nucleotides read TGTGCCAGCAGTACGGGACTGGGGGGGTGCCCCGGCGAGCAGTACTTC. The V call is TRBV25-1, the J call TRBJ2-7, with 7 bases fitting TRBD2. After removal of 5 bases from V and 6 bases from J, the junction contained 16 bases not matched to a gene. CDR1 is MGHDK and CDR2 is SYGVNS in the germline V gene. The CDR3 sequence is 16 residues long.

With respect to this clonotype: The germline gene is not matched at one end of the junction; a read error may be the cause. The chain couples TRBV10-3 to TRBJ2-5; 8 bases match TRBD1. Germline-derived CDR1 and CDR2 are ENHRY and SYGVKD. This CDR3 region has 14 residues. CDR3 DNA: TGTGCCATCAGTGAAGGGCAGACAGGGGAGACCCAATACTTT. Translating it yields CAISEGQTGETQYF.

With respect to this clonotype: Germline and junction disagree at one end, which may indicate a read error. The rearrangement uses TRBV29-1 and TRBJ1-1; 8 nucleotides align to TRBD1. CDR1 is SQVTM, CDR2 ANQGSEA, per germline. This CDR3 contains 15 residues. CDR3 bases: TGCAACGTTGCAGGGGGCTGGAGGATGAACACTCAAGCTTTCTTT. Its protein product is CNVAGGWRMNTQAFF.

The genes are TRBV12-3 or TRBV12-4 and TRBJ2-3; 9 nucleotides match TRBD2. The CDR3 covers 16 residues. V shed 10 bases and J 0 bases; nucleotides not matched to a gene: 11. CDR3 DNA sequence: TGTGCCAACAGCCGTCGGACTAGCGTGAGCACAGATACGCAGTATTTT. It yields the protein CANSRRTSVSTDTQYF.

Worth noting for this clonotype: With a much larger clone just one base away, this may be a read error. This chain links TRBV28 with TRBJ1-5; D might be TRBD1 (5 bases). Germline V CDR1 and CDR2: MDHEN, SYDVKM. The ends were cut back, 3 bases at V and 4 bases at J, with 13 bases in the middle. This CDR3 has 15 residues. Written as DNA, the CDR3 is TGTGCCAGCAGTTTGGGGGGGGATCAGAATCAGCCCCAGCATTTT. As protein: CASSLGGDQNQPQHF.

Notes on this clonotype: A read error is possible here, since a much larger clone lies one base away. The genes are TRBV5-1 and TRBJ2-3; D gene unclear. Trimming left V 4 bases short and J 5 bases short, with 14 bases between. The CDR3 has 14 amino acids. Germline V gene data show CDR1 as SGHRS and CDR2 as YFSETQ. As DNA, the CDR3 is TGCGCCAGCAGCCAGGAGTGGTTGGGAGATACGCAGTATTTT. Translation gives CASSQEWLGDTQYF.

The gene calls are TRBV29-1 and TRBJ2-7, with a weak D call TRBD2 (6 bases). Per germline, CDR1 SQVTM and CDR2 ANQGSEA. The length of the CDR3 is 13 residues. With 4 bases removed from V and 4 bases from J, the gap between germline ends came to 14 bases. For the CDR3, the DNA is TGCAGCGTTGTTTCGGCGGGATGGTACGAGCAGTACTTC. Its translation: CSVVSAGWYEQYF.

Concerning this clonotype: At one boundary the junction diverges from the germline segment, which might be a read error. The V and J genes are TRBV11-2 and TRBJ2-5, with 10 bases identical to TRBD2. The germline gives CDR1 SGHAT, CDR2 FQNNGV. The CDR3 contains 16 residues. CDR3 loop: CASSIVLAGNQETQYF. CDR3 in DNA: TGTGCCAGCAGCATAGTACTAGCGGGAAACCAAGAGACGCAGTACTTC.

On this clonotype itself: At one end the junction does not follow the germline gene, possibly because of a read error. The chain carries TRBV11-2 and TRBJ2-6; D call uncertain. Germline CDR1 is SGHAT and CDR2 is FQNNGV. The CDR3 has 14 amino acids. CDR3 amino acids: CASSLGDWSNVLTF. The CDR3, as DNA: TGTGCCAGCAGCTTAGGGGATTGGTCCAACGTCCTGACATTC.

In regard to this clonotype: Given the absence of the conserved phenylalanine or tryptophan at the CDR3 end, a read error is likely. This chain links TRBV6-6 with TRBJ1-1, with a possible D match to TRBD1 (6 bases). The CDR3 is made up of 14 amino acids. Looked up from germline, CDR1 is MNHNY and CDR2 is SVGAGI (reference sequence). V was trimmed by 8 bases and J by 8 bases, leaving 21 bases between them. The CDR3 DNA reads as TGTGCCAGCCAAACCACAGGGATGAAGACCGAAGCTTTCCTT. Its protein is CASQTTGMKTEAFL.

As regards this clonotype: The CDR3 ends on some other residue instead of the conserved phenylalanine or tryptophan, so this is likely a read error. V is TRBV12-3 or TRBV12-4 and J is TRBJ2-5; 10 bases are shared with TRBD1. The CDR3 extends over 15 amino acids. The CDR3 nucleotides are TGTGTCAGCAGTTCCGGGACAGGGGACCAAGAGACCCAGTACTTA. Amino acids: CVSSSGTGDQETQYL.

Remarks on this clonotype: The CDR3 end shows no conserved phenylalanine or tryptophan, and so a read error is likely. The chain carries TRBV11-2 and TRBJ2-6; no reliable D call. The CDR3 extends over 14 amino acids. The germline V gene encodes CDR1 SGHAT and CDR2 FQNNGV. In DNA form, the CDR3 reads TGTGCCAGCAACTTAGAGGATTGGGCCAATGTCCTGACTATC. It is translated as CASNLEDWANVLTI.

Remarks on this clonotype: A much larger clone differs by one base, so this may be a read error. This chain uses TRBV6-1 with TRBJ2-7; 7 bases are shared with TRBD1. The V gene's germline CDR1 is MNHNS and CDR2 SASEGT. The CDR3 runs 13 residues. In DNA form, the CDR3 reads TGTGCCAGCAGTGCGACAGGGTCCTACGAGGAGTACTTC. Protein sequence: CASSATGSYEEYF.

This clonotype was picked up many times. The CDR3 sequence is CASSVSHTRAPGNTIYF. The CDR3 DNA reads TGTGCCAGCAGCGTCTCCCATACCCGGGCCCCTGGAAACACCATATATTTT. The chain combines TRBV11-2 with TRBJ1-3, with D unclear. The CDR3 loop spans 17 amino acids. From germline, CDR1 is SGHAT and CDR2 FQNNGV. V was shortened by 5 bases and J by 2 bases, with 19 bases between the two germline ends.

Points on this clonotype: A read error is likely, as this CDR3 ends without the conserved phenylalanine or tryptophan. This rearrangement joins TRBV29-1 to TRBJ2-6; maybe TRBD1 (5 bases). Germline CDR1 and CDR2: SQVTM and ANQGSEA. There are 13 residues in the CDR3. The V end was cut by 4 bases, the J end by 10 bases, with 14 bases between. CDR3 region: CSVAGSGVNVLTL. The CDR3 DNA sequence: TGCAGCGTTGCAGGGTCTGGGGTTAACGTCCTGACTTTA.

This clonotype was detected ten times or more. The V call is TRBV7-9, the J call TRBJ2-7; no definite D call. Germline V gene sequence: CDR1 SEHNR, CDR2 FQNEAQ (reference sequence). V lost 5 bases to trimming and J lost 0 bases, with 17 bases between them. CDR3 size: 16 residues. Here the CDR3 DNA reads TGTGCCAGCAGCCCAAGCCATCACTTGAGCTCCTACGAGCAGTACTTC. Protein: CASSPSHHLSSYEQYF.

V gene TRBV29-1 combines with J gene TRBJ2-7; D remains unclear. V shed 1 base and J shed 1 base, with 14 bases lying between them. CDR1 and CDR2 (germline): SQVTM, ANQGSEA. CDR3 length: 15 residues. The CDR3 nucleotides read TGCAGCGTTGAAGGTCCAGGATGGAGATCCTACGAGCAGTACTTC. It codes for CSVEGPGWRSYEQYF.

The V and J genes are TRBV21-1 and TRBJ2-3. TRBV21-1 is a documented pseudogene. CDR3 length: 16 residues. This CDR3 is CASSKDKGFWTDTQYF. CDR3 in DNA: TGTGCCAGCAGCAAAGACAAAGGCTTTTGGACAGATACGCAGTATTTT.

Only one count was recorded for this clonotype. The junction differs from germline at one of its ends, possibly a read error. V is TRBV11-2 and J is TRBJ2-7; 7 bases line up with TRBD2. CDR3 length: 16 amino acids. Germline values: CDR1 SGHAT, CDR2 FQNNGV. The CDR3 bases are TGTGCCAGCACCTCCCTTCTCGCGGGAGTGATCTACGAGCAATACTTC. Amino acid sequence: CASTSLLAGVIYEQYF.

Notes on this clonotype: This CDR3 is missing its conserved last phenylalanine or tryptophan, likely due to a read error. The J gene is TRBJ2-7, the V gene TRBV4-2; D is tentatively TRBD1 or TRBD2 (5 bases each). The CDR3 has 15 residues. Germline CDR1 is LGHNA and CDR2 is YNFKEQ. V was shortened by 2 bases and J by 3 bases, with 14 bases between the two germline ends. CDR3 in amino acids: CASSQNKGSCYEQYL. The DNA for the CDR3 is TGTGCCAGCAGCCAAAATAAGGGGAGCTGCTACGAGCAGTACTTA.